The next 2 T cell receptor beta chains were all read from a single sample in a study of early T cells in non-severe SARS-CoV-2 infection. Each CDR3 protein is one row after TCRdb ran MiXCR on the 5' RACE reads. The repertoire has about 36,000 distinct CDR3 sequences, over 8.5% of them found once; the top ten carry 10% to 15%. The sample taken for sequencing was whole blood. The receptors were gathered from an adult who was a healthcare worker with PCR-confirmed SARS-CoV-2 infection or an uninfected control (not recorded which).

This clonotype was seen a handful of times. The chain has TRBV7-8 and TRBJ1-1; no definite D call. This CDR3 has 16 residues. Germline lookup yields CDR1 SGHVS and CDR2 FQNEAQ. V was pared by 3 bases and J by 1 base, with 15 bases between. CDR3: CASSFNVGWENTEAFF. DNA of the CDR3: TGTGCCAGCAGCTTTAATGTAGGGTGGGAGAACACTGAAGCTTTCTTT.

This clonotype was observed at least ten times. The gene calls are TRBV5-6 and TRBJ1-1; 9 positions agree with TRBD1. The CDR3 is made up of 14 amino acids. V lost 3 bases to trimming and J lost 4 bases; unmatched junction nucleotides: 4. CDR1 and CDR2 from the germline V gene are SGHDT and YYEEEE. CDR3: CASSWDRAGTEAFF. The CDR3 nucleotides read TGTGCCAGCAGCTGGGACAGGGCGGGCACTGAAGCTTTCTTT.